This TCR beta chain emerged from a study of T cells in Graves' hyperthyroidism and ophthalmopathy. This clonotype was counted many times. No antigen is known for it. Study outcomes and limitations: The model made its ophthalmopathy prediction, and onset followed a median approximately 6.5 months later.

Diagnoses were made from clinical symptoms, serum measures (thyroxine and TRAb), thyroid ultrasound and orbital computed tomography. TCR beta CDR3 region amplification was performed from RNA transcripts. TCR CDR3 regions were first amplified by RT-PCR with HTBI primers. TCRdb independently ran MiXCR on the multiplex PCR reads; one entry per CDR3 protein. This sample yields under 650,000 distinct CDR3 sequences, of which 15% to 20% are seen a single time; approximately 3.9% belongs to the top ten. The length of the CDR3 is 18 residues. Germline CDR1 is SGHVS and CDR2 is FNYEAQ. Between the trimmed V and J ends, which lost 2 bases and 1 base, there was a span of 19 bases.

This TCR was recovered from a woman under 40 with Graves' hyperthyroidism. The sample was blood. The chain recombines TRBV7-6 with TRBJ2-3; the D gene is possibly TRBD2 (6 bases). The CDR3, as DNA: TGTGCCAGCAGCTTATTTTCCCGTGGGGGGACGCGCACAGATACGCAGTATTTT. Its translation is CASSLFSRGGTRTDTQYF. Filled out from reference TRBV7-6 and TRBJ2-3, the complete variable domain reads GAGVSQSPRYKVTKRGQDVALRCDPISGHVSLYWYRQALGQGPEFLTYFNYEAQQDKSGLPNDRFSAERPEGSISTLTIQRTEQRDSAMYRCASSLFSRGGTRTDTQYFGPGTRLTVL.